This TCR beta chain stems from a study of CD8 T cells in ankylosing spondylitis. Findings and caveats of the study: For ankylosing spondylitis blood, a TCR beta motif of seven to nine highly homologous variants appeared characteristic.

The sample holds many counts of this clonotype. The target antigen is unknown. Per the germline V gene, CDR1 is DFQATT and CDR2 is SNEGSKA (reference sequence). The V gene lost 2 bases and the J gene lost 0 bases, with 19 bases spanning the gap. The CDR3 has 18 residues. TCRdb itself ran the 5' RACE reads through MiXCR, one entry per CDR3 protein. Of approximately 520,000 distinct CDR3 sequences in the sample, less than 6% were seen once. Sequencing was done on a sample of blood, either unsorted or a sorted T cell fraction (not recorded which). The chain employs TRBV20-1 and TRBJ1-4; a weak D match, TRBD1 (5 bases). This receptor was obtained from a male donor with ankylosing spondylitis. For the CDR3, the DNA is TGCAGTGCTAGAAGATGGACGGAGGACATTCCAACTAATGAAAAACTGTTTTTT. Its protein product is CSARRWTEDIPTNEKLFF.